One sample yielded the 15 T cell receptor beta chains listed below, sequenced in a study of lymphopenia after photon versus proton radiotherapy. Only in-frame clones appear in the TCRdb table, and some are missing; sequencing was by immunoSEQ multiplex PCR. The table lists 50,000 to 70,000 clones, roughly 87% of them singletons. The sequencing used peripheral blood, collected from a patient treated with proton-based radiotherapy. The source of these receptors is an elderly man with esophageal cancer.

The chain has TRBV5-1 and TRBJ1-5; a possible D gene is TRBD1 (5 bases). This CDR3 region has 16 residues. Trimming stripped 1 base from V and 4 bases from J, with 15 bases between. Germline lookup yields CDR1 SGHRS and CDR2 YFSETQ. The CDR3 DNA follows: TGCGCCAGCAGCTTGAGTGGGGGAAAGGGGAATCAGCCCCAGCATTTT. Translated, it gives CASSLSGGKGNQPQHF.

This chain connects TRBV10-3 to TRBJ2-5; 8 bases line up with TRBD1. This CDR3 contains 15 residues. After removal of 3 bases from V and 5 bases from J, the junction contained 8 bases not matched to a gene. CDR1 ENHRY and CDR2 SYGVKD come from the germline V gene. The CDR3 DNA reads as TGTGCCATCAGTGAATTAGGCAGGGGGCTTGAGACCCAGTACTTC. It translates to CAISELGRGLETQYF.

The chain is built from TRBV7-2 and TRBJ2-1, with TRBD2 matching 7 bases. Germline V gene lookup returns CDR1 SGHTA and CDR2 FQGNSA. V lost 3 bases and J lost 6; bases outside the gene matches: 8. The CDR3 runs to 15 residues. CDR3 in amino acids: CASSFQRDRGNEQFF. Here the CDR3 DNA reads TGTGCCAGCAGCTTCCAGCGGGATAGGGGCAATGAGCAGTTCTTC.

The chain recombines TRBV19 with TRBJ1-6; TRBD1 aligns across 8 bases. Germline V CDR1 and CDR2: LNHDA, SQIVND (reference sequence). The CDR3 length is 15 residues. Trimming at V came to 0 bases and at J to 10 bases, leaving 5 bases not matched to a gene. The chain's CDR3 is CASSIEGRGLSPLHF. DNA for the CDR3: TGTGCCAGTAGTATAGAGGGCAGGGGGCTCTCACCCCTCCACTTT. Variable domain in full (rest from reference TRBV19 and TRBJ1-6): DGGITQSPKYLFRKEGQNVTLSCEQNLNHDAMYWYRQDPGQGLRLIYYSQIVNDFQKGDIAEGYSVSREKKESFPLTVTSAQKNPTAFYLCASSIEGRGLSPLHFGNGTRLTVT.

V gene TRBV7-2 combines with J gene TRBJ2-3; D could derive from TRBD1 or TRBD2 (6 bases each). CDR3 length equals 16 residues. V lost 2 bases and J lost 7, with 19 bases in between. CDR1 and CDR2 from the germline V gene are SGHTA and FQGNSA. The CDR3 reads CASSLFGGTHSYTQYF. CDR3 DNA: TGTGCCAGCAGCTTATTTGGCGGGACACATTCATATACGCAGTATTTT.

The rearrangement uses TRBV6-1 and TRBJ2-7; 8 bases map to TRBD1. Germline assignment: CDR1 MNHNS and CDR2 SASEGT. The CDR3 extends over 16 amino acids. V shed 0 bases, J shed 5 bases, and the junction held 9 bases outside the gene matches. CDR3: CASSEATGQGLHEQYF. The CDR3 nucleotides read TGTGCCAGCAGTGAAGCCACCGGACAGGGTTTACACGAGCAGTACTTC.

V gene TRBV7-6 combines with J gene TRBJ2-3; TRBD2 matches 8 bases. This CDR3 is built from 15 residues. Germline CDR1 is SGHVS and CDR2 is FNYEAQ. Trimming took 7 bases from V and 2 from J; bases not matched to a gene: 8. CDR3 sequence: CASTRRGGTTDTQYF. The DNA for the CDR3 is TGTGCCAGCACCCGACGGGGGGGGACCACAGATACGCAGTATTTT.

This clone was seen more than once but under ten times. The V gene is TRBV18, the J gene TRBJ1-3; D ambiguous. Germline lookup yields CDR1 KGHSH and CDR2 LQKENI. The CDR3 extends over 14 amino acids. V was pared by 2 bases and J by 7 bases, with 12 bases between. This chain's CDR3 is CASSPGPPVNTIYF. In nucleotides, the CDR3 is TGTGCCAGCTCACCAGGGCCCCCAGTGAACACCATATATTTT.

The chain has TRBV5-1 and TRBJ2-1; D may be TRBD1 (6 bases). CDR3 length: 13 residues. Germline CDR1 SGHRS, CDR2 YFSETQ. With 1 base removed from V and 8 bases from J, the gap between germline ends came to 10 bases. The CDR3 nucleotides are TGCGCCAGCAGCTTGCGAGGGGGTGATGAGCAGTTCTTC. Encoded protein: CASSLRGGDEQFF.

V usage is TRBV7-2 and J usage is TRBJ1-5; D is undetermined. Per the germline V gene, CDR1 is SGHTA and CDR2 is FQGNSA. Between the trimmed V and J ends, which lost 1 base and 0 bases, there was a span of 7 bases. The CDR3 covers 15 residues. For the CDR3, the DNA is TGTGCCAGCAGCTTAGTGGGAGGTAGCAATCAGCCCCAGCATTTT. Translating gives CASSLVGGSNQPQHF.

This sequence joins TRBV5-1 and TRBJ2-1, with TRBD2 identical over 9 bases. CDR3 size: 16 residues. Unmatched junction bases numbered 3, after V lost 0 bases and J lost 2 bases. Germline lookup yields CDR1 SGHRS and CDR2 YFSETQ. CDR3 coding DNA: TGCGCCAGCAGCTTGGTGGCTAGCGGGACCTACAATGAGCAGTTCTTC. Translating gives CASSLVASGTYNEQFF.

The chain joins TRBV19 to TRBJ1-4, with a weak D call TRBD1 (6 bases). This CDR3 comprises 15 residues. Between the trimmed V and J ends, which lost 5 bases and 6 bases, there was a span of 16 bases. Germline V gene sequence: CDR1 LNHDA, CDR2 SQIVND (reference sequence). The CDR3 DNA follows: TGTGCCAGTAGTCCAGGCGGGACAAGTCATGAAAAACTGTTTTTT. Translated, it gives CASSPGGTSHEKLFF.

The chain carries TRBV7-9 and TRBJ1-1, with D tentatively TRBD1 (5 bases). CDR1 and CDR2 (germline): SEHNR, FQNEAQ (reference sequence). This CDR3 contains 14 residues. The V and J ends lost 5 bases and 5 bases respectively, with 15 bases between them. The DNA for the CDR3 is TGTGCCAGCAGCCCAGGGAGGGACGCAACTGAAGCTTTCTTT. Translation gives CASSPGRDATEAFF.

V is TRBV9 and J is TRBJ1-6; TRBD1 is a possible D gene (5 bases). The CDR3 covers 15 residues. V was clipped by 4 bases and J by 3 bases, with 11 bases between them. CDR1 is SGDLS, CDR2 YYNGEE, per germline. The CDR3, as DNA: TGTGCCAGCAGCCCGACAGTGGACTATAATTCACCCCTCCACTTT. Residues: CASSPTVDYNSPLHF. Full variable domain (outside the CDR3, taken from reference TRBV9 and TRBJ1-6): DSGVTQTPKHLITATGQRVTLRCSPRSGDLSVYWYQQSLDQGLQFLIQYYNGEERAKGNILERFSAQQFPDLHSELNLSSLELGDSALYFCASSPTVDYNSPLHFGNGTRLTVT.

The genes are TRBV4-1 and TRBJ2-4; no definite D call. V dropped 0 bases and J dropped 5 bases, with 8 bases sitting between them. The CDR3 has 14 amino acids. Germline assignment: CDR1 MGHRA and CDR2 YSYEKL. The CDR3 spells CASSQDNLQNIQYF. In DNA form, the CDR3 reads TGCGCCAGCAGCCAAGATAATCTCCAAAACATTCAGTACTTC.